The following is a TCR beta chain sequence with its context. Its antigen is not identified. The data are from a study of CXCR3-negative and CXCR3-positive naive CD8 T cells. Study-wide results and caveats: Comparably high diversity was seen in both naive subsets, and much lower diversity in memory CD8+ cells. With respect to TRBV-TRBJ usage, naive CXCR3-negative and CXCR3-positive cells were similar; memory differed.

It was by 5' RACE with UMI labels that the TRB cDNA libraries were prepared. One entry per CDR3 protein, without DNA, is what TCRdb gives after re-calling the 5' RACE reads. In total, the table holds around 52,000 distinct CDR3 sequences. The germline gives CDR1 SQVTM, CDR2 ANQGSEA. This CDR3 is built from 14 residues. The chain is built from TRBV29-1 and TRBJ1-1; the TCRdb D gene call, TRBD1, has no DNA to confirm it. The TCR originated in a human donor in good health. Some clones in this sample may be carry-over from other donors' samples. What was sequenced was memory CD8+ T cells from blood. The CDR3 reads CSVFDREGNTEAFF.